Sequencing of this TCR beta chain was carried out in a study of long-term antiretroviral therapy in people with HIV. Background on the study: Samples from the earliest time points predate the 2015 immediate-ART recommendation by about a decade. Findings and caveats of the study: Post-ART samples showed increased diversity that remained below transplant donor control levels. The study collected blood between 2004 and 2017, possibly under older ART regimens.

Of note for this clone: Its antigen is still unknown.

V lost 4 bases and J lost 6; bases outside the gene matches: 4. CDR3 size: 15 residues. From germline, CDR1 is SGHRS and CDR2 YFSETQ. Every sample had 1-10 million cryopreserved PBMC in it before DNA extraction. A v3.0 immunoSEQ assay was performed at survey level. Method: immunoSEQ multiplex PCR; TCRdb's copy keeps in-frame clones and lacks some. This table holds 20,000 to 30,000 clones, approximately 88% found once. The sequence came from a man aged 25-45 years with HIV. V and J are TRBV5-1 and TRBJ2-7, with TRBD2 matching 16 bases. The specimen was unsorted PBMCs, collected 4.2 to 4.5 years after starting antiretroviral therapy. The CDR3 loop reads CASSAGTSGGGEQYF. Written as DNA, the CDR3 is TGCGCCAGCAGCGCCGGGACTAGCGGGGGGGGCGAGCAGTACTTC.